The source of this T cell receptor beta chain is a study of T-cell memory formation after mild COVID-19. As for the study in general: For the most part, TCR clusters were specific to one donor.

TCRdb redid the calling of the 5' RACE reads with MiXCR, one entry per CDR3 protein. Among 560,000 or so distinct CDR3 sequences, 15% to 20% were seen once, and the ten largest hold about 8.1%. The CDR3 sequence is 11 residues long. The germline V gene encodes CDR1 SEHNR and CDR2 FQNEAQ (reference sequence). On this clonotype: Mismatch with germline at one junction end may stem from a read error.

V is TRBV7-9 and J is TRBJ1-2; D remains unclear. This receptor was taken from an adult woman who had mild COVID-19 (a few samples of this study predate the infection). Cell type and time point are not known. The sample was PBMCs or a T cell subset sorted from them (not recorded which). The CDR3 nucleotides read TGTGCCAGCAGCTTAGACGTCATTGTCCGCTTC. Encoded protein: CASSLDVIVRF.